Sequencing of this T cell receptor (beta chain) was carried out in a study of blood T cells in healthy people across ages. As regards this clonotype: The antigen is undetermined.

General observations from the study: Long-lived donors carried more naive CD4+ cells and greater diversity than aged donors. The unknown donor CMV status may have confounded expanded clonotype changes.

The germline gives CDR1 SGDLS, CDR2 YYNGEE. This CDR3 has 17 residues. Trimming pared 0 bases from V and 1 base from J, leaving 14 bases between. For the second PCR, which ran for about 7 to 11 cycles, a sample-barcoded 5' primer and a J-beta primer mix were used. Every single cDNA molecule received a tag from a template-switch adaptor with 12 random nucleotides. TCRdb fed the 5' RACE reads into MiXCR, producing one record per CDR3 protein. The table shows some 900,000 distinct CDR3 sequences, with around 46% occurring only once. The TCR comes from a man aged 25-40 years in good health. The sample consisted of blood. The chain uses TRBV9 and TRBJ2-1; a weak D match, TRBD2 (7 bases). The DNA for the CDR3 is TGTGCCAGCAGCGTAGATGGGGGGGGGCCTTCCTACAATGAGCAGTTCTTC. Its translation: CASSVDGGGPSYNEQFF.